The T cell receptor (beta chain) described here comes from a study of blood T cell repertoires in COVID-19. Study-level background: Acute and convalescent COVID-19 samples came from the United States, Italy and Spain. Sample material is recorded as cDNA or gDNA derived from T cells, B-cell-depleted T cells, or PBMCs.

Original processing notes: From reference gene primer amplification, estimates of nucleated cell counts were derived. Generated by immunoSEQ multiplex PCR, the TCRdb table keeps only in-frame clones and is missing some. Clone size and V and J calls were adopted from that table, with D and trimming inferred from the DNA. The sample has 250,000 or so clones; about 82% are singletons. The germline V and J ends were trimmed by 0 bases and 1 base, with 8 bases remaining between them. CDR1 is SGDLS and CDR2 is YYNGEE in the germline V gene. The CDR3 length is 15 residues. Sequencing was performed on peripheral blood. The sequence was obtained from a man older than 75 with acute or convalescent COVID-19. The J gene is TRBJ2-1, the V gene TRBV9; weak D call: TRBD2 (5 bases). The CDR3, as DNA: TGTGCCAGCAGCGTAGGGAGGCTGTCCTACAATGAGCAGTTCTTC. Translating it yields CASSVGRLSYNEQFF.